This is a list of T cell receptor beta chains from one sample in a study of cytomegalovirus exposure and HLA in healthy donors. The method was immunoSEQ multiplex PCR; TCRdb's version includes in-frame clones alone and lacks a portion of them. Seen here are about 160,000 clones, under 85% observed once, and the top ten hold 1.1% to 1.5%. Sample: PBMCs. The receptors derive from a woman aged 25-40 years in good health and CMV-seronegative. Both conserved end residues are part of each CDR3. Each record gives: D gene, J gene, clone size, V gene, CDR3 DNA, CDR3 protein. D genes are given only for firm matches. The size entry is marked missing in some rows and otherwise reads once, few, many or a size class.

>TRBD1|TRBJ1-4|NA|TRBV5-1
TGCGCCAGCAGAGTAACAGGGGGGACGGATGAAAAACTGTTTTTT
CASRVTGGTDEKLFF
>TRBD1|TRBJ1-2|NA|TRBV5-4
TGTGCCAGCAGCAATCCGGGACAGGGGAAGGATGGCTACACCTTC
CASSNPGQGKDGYTF
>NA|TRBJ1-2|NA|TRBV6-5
TGTGCCAGCAGTTACTCGCTGACAGCTAACTATGGCTACACCTTC
CASSYSLTANYGYTF
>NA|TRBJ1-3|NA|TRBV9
TGTGCCAGCAGCGTAGCCCCGGGGGGAAACACCATATATTTT
CASSVAPGGNTIYF
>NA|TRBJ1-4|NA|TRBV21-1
TGTGCCAGCAGCAAAATGTCTCTCGTTGAAAAACTGTTTTTT
CASSKMSLVEKLFF
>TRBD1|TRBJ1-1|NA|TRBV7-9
TGTGCCAGCAGCTTGGGGACAGGGGGCAATGAAGCTTTCTTT
CASSLGTGGNEAFF
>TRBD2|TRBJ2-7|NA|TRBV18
TGTGCCAGCTCAAGCGGGGATTCCTACGAGCAGTACTTC
CASSSGDSYEQYF
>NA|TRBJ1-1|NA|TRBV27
TGTGCCAGCAGTCTTTGGGGACAGAACACTGAAGCTTTCTTT
CASSLWGQNTEAFF
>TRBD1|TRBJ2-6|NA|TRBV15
TGTGCCACCCACAGGGGGATTTTGCGCTCTGGGGCCAACGTCCTGACTTTC
CATHRGILRSGANVLTF
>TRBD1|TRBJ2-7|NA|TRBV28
TGTGCCAGCAGTCCCGGACAGGGGGCAACCTACGAGCAGTACTTC
CASSPGQGATYEQYF
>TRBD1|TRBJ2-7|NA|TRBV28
TGTGCCAGCAGTTCCGGGACAGGGGGCTGGTACGAGCAGTACTTC
CASSSGTGGWYEQYF
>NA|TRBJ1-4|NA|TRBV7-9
TGTGCCAGCAGCCCGAGCGGGGGAGGCGAAAAACTGTTTTTT
CASSPSGGGEKLFF
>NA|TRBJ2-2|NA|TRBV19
TGTGCCAGTAGCCGGACAGCGAACACCGGGGAGCTGTTTTTT
CASSRTANTGELFF
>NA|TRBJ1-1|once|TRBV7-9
TGTGCCAGCAGCCCCTCAGGGGCAGAAACTGAAGCTTTCTTT
CASSPSGAETEAFF
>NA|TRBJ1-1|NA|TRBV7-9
TGTGCCAGCAGCCCTTGGACAGCAAGGGTGGAGATGAACACTGAAGCTTTCTTT
CASSPWTARVEMNTEAFF
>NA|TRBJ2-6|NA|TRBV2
TGTGCCAGCAGTGAAGGGGGGCCTGGGGCCAACGTCCTGACTTTC
CASSEGGPGANVLTF
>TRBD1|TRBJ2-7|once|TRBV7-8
TGTGCCAGCAGCCCGGACAGGGGTAGCTCCTACGAGCAGTACTTC
CASSPDRGSSYEQYF
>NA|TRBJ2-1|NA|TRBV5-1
TGCGCCAGCAGCCCTGGACATAACAATGAGCAGTTCTTC
CASSPGHNNEQFF
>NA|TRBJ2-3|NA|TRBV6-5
TGTGCCAGCAGCACATCGAGCACAGATACGCAGTATTTT
CASSTSSTDTQYF
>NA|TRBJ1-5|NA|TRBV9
TGTGCCAGCAGCGTAGGTGTAGGGGATCAGCCCCAGCATTTT
CASSVGVGDQPQHF
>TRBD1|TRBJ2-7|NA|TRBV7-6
TGTGCCAGCAGCTTTGGGACAGGGACCTACGAGCAGTACTTC
CASSFGTGTYEQYF
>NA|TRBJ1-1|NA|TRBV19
TGTGCCACCAGGAGGGTAAACACTGAAGCTTTCTTT
CATRRVNTEAFF
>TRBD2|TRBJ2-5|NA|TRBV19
TGTGCCAGTAGTATTGATCTTGGGGGGGGACAAGAGACCCAGTACTTC
CASSIDLGGGQETQYF
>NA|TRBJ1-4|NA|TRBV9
TGTGCCAGCAGCCAGGACATAGGGGGAAGGGGTAATGAAAAACTGTTTTTT
CASSQDIGGRGNEKLFF
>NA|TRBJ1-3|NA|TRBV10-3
TGTGCCATCAGTGAGTGGAGGGGAGGAAACACCATATATTTT
CAISEWRGGNTIYF
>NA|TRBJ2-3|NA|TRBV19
TGTGCCAGTAGTATCGTGGACTACCCTACGCAGTATTTT
CASSIVDYPTQYF
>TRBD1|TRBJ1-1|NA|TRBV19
TGTGCCAGTACCTTAGACAGGGAGAGGACTGAAGCTTTCTTT
CASTLDRERTEAFF
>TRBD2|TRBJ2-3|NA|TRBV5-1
TGCGCCAGTTTCCAGACTAGCGGAGCCCGCACAGATACGCAGTATTTT
CASFQTSGARTDTQYF
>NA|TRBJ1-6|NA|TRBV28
TGTGCCAGCAGTCGGGACTTGAACTCACCCCTCCACTTT
CASSRDLNSPLHF
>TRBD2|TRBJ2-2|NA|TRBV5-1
TGCGCCAGCAGCTTGGCCGGGAGCGGGGCTAACACCGGGGAGCTGTTTTTT
CASSLAGSGANTGELFF
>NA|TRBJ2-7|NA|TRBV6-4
TGTGCCAGCAGCGAACAGGGTTCCTCTTCCTACGAGCAGTACTTC
CASSEQGSSSYEQYF
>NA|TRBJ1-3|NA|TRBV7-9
TGTGCCAGCAGCTTAGAGGGGTTGGCATCTGGAAACACCATATATTTT
CASSLEGLASGNTIYF
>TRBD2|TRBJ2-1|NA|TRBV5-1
TGCGCCAGCAGCTTGGAAGCTAGCGGGGGGGACAATGAGCAGTTCTTC
CASSLEASGGDNEQFF
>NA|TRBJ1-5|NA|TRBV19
TGTGCCAGTAGTATTCTCCCGGAGGAAGTACCCCAGCATTTT
CASSILPEEVPQHF
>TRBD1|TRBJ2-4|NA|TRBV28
TGTGCCAGCAGACCCCGGGACAGGGAAATTCAGTACTTC
CASRPRDREIQYF
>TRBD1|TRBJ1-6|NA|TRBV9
TGTGCCAGCAGCTCCCGGACAGGGAGCTCCTATAATTCACCCCTCCACTTT
CASSSRTGSSYNSPLHF
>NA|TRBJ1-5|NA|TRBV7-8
TGTGCCAGCAGCTTAGTGTCGGCAGGGTGGCGCAATCAGCCCCAGCATTTT
CASSLVSAGWRNQPQHF
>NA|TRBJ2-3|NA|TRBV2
TGTGCCAGCAGTGACGCTAACACAGATACGCAGTATTTT
CASSDANTDTQYF
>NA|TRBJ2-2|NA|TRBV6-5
TGTGCCAGCAAGGCGCTAGCGAGGAACACCGGGGAGCTGTTTTTT
CASKALARNTGELFF
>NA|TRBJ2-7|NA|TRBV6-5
TGTGCCAGCAGTTACTCCTCTTTGCGGAAGTACGAGCAGTACTTC
CASSYSSLRKYEQYF
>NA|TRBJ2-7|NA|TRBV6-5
TGTGCCAGCAGTTTCACGAGGAGCTCCTACGAGCAGTACTTC
CASSFTRSSYEQYF
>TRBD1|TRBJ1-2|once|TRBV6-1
TGTGCCAGCAGTCTAGAACCCGGGACAGGGGTAGGCTACACCTTC
CASSLEPGTGVGYTF
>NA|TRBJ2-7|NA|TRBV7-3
TGTGCCAGCAGCCAGGGACTCGCAGGAGGAGACGAGCAGTACTTC
CASSQGLAGGDEQYF
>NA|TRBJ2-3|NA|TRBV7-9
TGTGCCAGCAGCTTAGGGGAGGTGGCAGATACGCAGTATTTT
CASSLGEVADTQYF
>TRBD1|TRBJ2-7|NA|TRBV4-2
TGTGCCAGCAGCCAAGATCTGCAAGGGGGTTCAGGGGGCTCCTACGAGCAGTACTTC
CASSQDLQGGSGGSYEQYF
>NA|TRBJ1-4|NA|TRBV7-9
TGTTCCAGCAGCTCGCCCGGACAGCGAACCGTTGAAAAACTGTTTTTT
CSSSSPGQRTVEKLFF
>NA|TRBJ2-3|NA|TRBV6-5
TGTGCCAGCGGTCGCTCGGGGGCAGATACGCAGTATTTT
CASGRSGADTQYF
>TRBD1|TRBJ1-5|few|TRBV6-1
TGTGCCAGCAGTGAACGACAGGGCTGGGGCAATCAGCCCCAGCATTTT
CASSERQGWGNQPQHF
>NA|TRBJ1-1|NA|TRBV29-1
TGCAGCGTTGTGCCGGGGGGAAACACTGAAGCTTTCTTT
CSVVPGGNTEAFF
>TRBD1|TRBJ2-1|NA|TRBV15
TGTGCCACCAGCAGAGCGGGACAGGGGATCGGTGAGCAGTTCTTC
CATSRAGQGIGEQFF
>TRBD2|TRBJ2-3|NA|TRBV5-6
TGTGCCAGCACCTTAGGACGCGGGGGGGGCTTCACAGATACGCAGTATTTT
CASTLGRGGGFTDTQYF
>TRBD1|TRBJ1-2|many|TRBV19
TGTGCCAGTAGTACCCGACAGGGGCGATGGTATGGCTACACCTTC
CASSTRQGRWYGYTF
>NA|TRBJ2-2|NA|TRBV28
TGTGCCAGCAGTTTAGGACAAAACACCGGGGAGCTGTTTTTT
CASSLGQNTGELFF
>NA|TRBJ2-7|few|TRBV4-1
TGCGCCAGCAGCTTACAGGGAAGGGAGCAGTACTTC
CASSLQGREQYF
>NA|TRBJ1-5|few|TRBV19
TGTGCCAGTAGTATAGTGGCAGGGCTTCGGCAGCCCCAGCATTTT
CASSIVAGLRQPQHF
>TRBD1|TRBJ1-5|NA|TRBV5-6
TGTGCCAGCACCGTCCAGGGGGCACGGCAGCCCCAGCATTTT
CASTVQGARQPQHF